What follows are 6 T cell receptor beta chains derived from one specimen sequenced in a study of identical twins. TCRdb re-called the 5' RACE reads with MiXCR, one entry per CDR3 protein. The sample has 510,000 or so distinct CDR3 sequences; roughly 15% are singletons. This sample was also put to use in a study of yellow fever vaccine responses in identical twins.

The specimen was CD4+ T cells sorted from blood. Every receptor here comes from a woman under 30 in good health.

The table lists this clonotype with a few counts. V gene TRBV18 combines with J gene TRBJ2-1; D unresolved. The CDR3 covers 15 residues. Germline lookup yields CDR1 KGHSH and CDR2 LQKENI. V lost 0 bases and J 6 bases, leaving 12 bases between the germline ends. The CDR3 sequence is CASSPPLGSGNEQFF. As DNA, the CDR3 is TGTGCCAGCTCACCACCCCTGGGCTCAGGCAATGAGCAGTTCTTC. Based on the CDR3 plus reference TRBV18 and TRBJ2-1, the full variable domain is NAGVMQNPRHLVRRRGQEARLRCSPMKGHSHVYWYRQLPEEGLKFMVYLQKENIIDESGMPKERFSAEFPKEGPSILRIQQVVRGDSAAYFCASSPPLGSGNEQFFGPGTRLTVL.

This clonotype was seen at least ten times. The rearrangement links TRBV28 to TRBJ2-3; TRBD2 is a possible D gene (6 bases). V gave up 6 bases and J gave up 0 bases, with 10 bases separating them. CDR1 is MDHEN, CDR2 SYDVKM, per germline. This CDR3 region has 14 residues. DNA for the CDR3: TGTGCCAGCAGATCTAGCGTTAGCACAGATACGCAGTATTTT. Amino acid sequence: CASRSSVSTDTQYF. The full variable domain, completed using reference TRBV28 and TRBJ2-3, is DVKVTQSSRYLVKRTGEKVFLECVQDMDHENMFWYRQDPGLGLRLIYFSYDVKMKEKGDIPEGYSVSREKKERFSLILESASTNQTSMYLCASRSSVSTDTQYFGPGTRLTVL.

This clonotype was detected a few times. This rearrangement joins TRBV28 to TRBJ2-7, with 7 bases matching TRBD1. The CDR3 length is 14 residues. Germline CDR1 is MDHEN and CDR2 is SYDVKM. With 6 bases clipped from V and 2 bases from J, the junction kept 7 bases outside the gene matches. As DNA, the CDR3 is TGTGCCAGCAGCCCTAGGGACAGCGCCTACGAGCAGTACGTC. Translation: CASSPRDSAYEQYV.

The table lists this clonotype with a few counts. This sequence joins TRBV21-1 and TRBJ2-5; TRBD2 is the table's D call and was not checked against the DNA. TRBV21-1 is deemed a pseudogene. There are 18 residues in the CDR3. The CDR3 DNA is TGTGCCAGCAGCAGAAGACTAGCGGGGGGCACCTTCGAAGAGACCCAGTACTTC. Protein: CASSRRLAGGTFEETQYF.

This clonotype was counted between two and nine times. The DNA for the CDR3 is TGTGCCAGCAGCTTGTCTTCCAGGGTCTATACCGGGGAGCTGTTTTTT. It is translated as CASSLSSRVYTGELFF. This chain links TRBV5-6 with TRBJ2-2; D might be TRBD1 (5 bases). V dropped 1 base and J dropped 5 bases, with 15 bases sitting between them. Germline CDR1 is SGHDT and CDR2 is YYEEEE. The CDR3 covers 16 residues.

This clonotype was seen many times. The V and J genes are TRBV29-1 and TRBJ2-3, with 7 positions matching TRBD1. Germline V gives CDR1 SQVTM, CDR2 ANQGSEA. The junction had 8 bases not matched to a gene; V was cut back by 4 bases and J by 4 bases. The length of the CDR3 is 14 residues. The CDR3 DNA sequence: TGCAGCGTTGGCATTTTCCAGGGGGCAGATACGCAGTATTTT. Translated, it gives CSVGIFQGADTQYF.